This T cell receptor beta chain is from a study of identical twins. General study results and limits: Abundant cord blood beta clonotypes carried fewer insertions; memory repertoires showed none.

This clonotype was seen a handful of times. Its antigen is not known. TCRdb reanalysed the 5' RACE reads using MiXCR and keeps one entry per CDR3 protein. The sample has about 470,000 distinct CDR3 sequences; 20% to 25% are singletons. The CDR3 contains 13 residues. Per the germline V gene, CDR1 is DFQATT and CDR2 is SNEGSKA (reference sequence). Losses at the gene ends were 2 bases for V and 6 bases for J; bases not matched to a gene: 1. The same sample was also used in a study of T cells expressing NK-cell markers.

The rearrangement links TRBV20-1 to TRBJ1-4; 9 bases map to TRBD1. The sequenced material came from CD4+ T cells sorted from blood. The TCR originated in a woman between 18 and 29 years old in good health. This chain's CDR3 is CSARWTGDEKLFF. CDR3 DNA: TGCAGTGCTAGATGGACAGGGGATGAAAAACTGTTTTTT.